This passage covers 24 T cell receptor beta chains from one sample sequenced in a study of blood T cell repertoires in COVID-19. Only in-frame clones appear in the TCRdb table, and some are missing; sequencing was by immunoSEQ multiplex PCR. The sample includes about 160,000 clones, about 85% of them seen just once. Sequenced: peripheral blood. Receptors were obtained from a man of 80 years or more with COVID-19, enrolled during active disease.

This clone was seen just once. V gene TRBV9 combines with J gene TRBJ1-5; D is perhaps TRBD1 (5 bases). The length of the CDR3 is 15 residues. In germline, CDR1 is SGDLS, CDR2 YYNGEE. V lost 0 bases, J lost 7 bases, and 14 bases lay in between. The CDR3 spells CASSVGGGAGQPQHF. In DNA form, the CDR3 reads TGTGCCAGCAGCGTAGGGGGAGGGGCGGGCCAGCCCCAGCATTTT. The full variable domain, in which reference TRBV9 and TRBJ1-5 provide the parts outside the CDR3, is DSGVTQTPKHLITATGQRVTLRCSPRSGDLSVYWYQQSLDQGLQFLIQYYNGEERAKGNILERFSAQQFPDLHSELNLSSLELGDSALYFCASSVGGGAGQPQHFGDGTRLSIL.

This rearrangement joins TRBV7-2 to TRBJ2-7; 9 bases fit TRBD2. The germline gives CDR1 SGHTA, CDR2 FQGNSA. V dropped 3 bases and J dropped 11; count of bases not matched to a gene: 5. The CDR3 length is 12 residues. CDR3 residues: CASSFGTSQEYF. The CDR3 coding sequence is TGTGCCAGCAGCTTTGGGACTAGCCAGGAGTACTTC. The whole variable domain, filled in from reference TRBV7-2 and TRBJ2-7, reads GAGVSQSPSNKVTEKGKDVELRCDPISGHTALYWYRQSLGQGLEFLIYFQGNSAPDKSGLPSDRFSAERTGGSVSTLTIQRTQQEDSAVYLCASSFGTSQEYFGPGTRLTVT.

The rearrangement links TRBV15 to TRBJ1-5; D gene unclear. The CDR3 loop spans 13 amino acids. The V gene lost 1 base and the J gene lost 8 bases, with 9 bases spanning the gap. Germline V gene data show CDR1 as LNHNV and CDR2 as YYDKDF (reference sequence). The CDR3 coding sequence is TGTGCCACCAGCAGAGCCCCGGTCGAGCCCCAGCATTTT. It is translated as CATSRAPVEPQHF. Supplemented by reference TRBV15 and TRBJ1-5, the full variable domain reads DAMVIQNPRYQVTQFGKPVTLSCSQTLNHNVMYWYQQKSSQAPKLLFHYYDKDFNNEADTPDNFQSRRPNTSFCFLDIRSPGLGDTAMYLCATSRAPVEPQHFGDGTRLSIL.

This rearrangement joins TRBV6-1 to TRBJ2-3; 11 positions match TRBD1. The CDR3 has 16 residues. The germline CDR1 and CDR2 sequences are MNHNS and SASEGT. V trimming: 4 bases; J trimming: 2 bases; junction bases outside the gene matches: 5. The CDR3 loop is CASSVRTGGFTDTQYF. In DNA form, the CDR3 reads TGTGCCAGCAGTGTTAGGACAGGGGGCTTCACAGATACGCAGTATTTT.

A single count supports this clone. J is TRBJ1-2 and V is TRBV19, with 7 nucleotides matching TRBD1. The CDR3 consists of 14 residues. CDR1 is LNHDA and CDR2 is SQIVND in the germline V gene (reference sequence). After removal of 0 bases from V and 4 bases from J, the junction contained 2 bases not matched to a gene. In DNA form, the CDR3 reads TGTGCCAGTAGTATAGACCGGGACAGCTATGGCTACACCTTC. Amino acids: CASSIDRDSYGYTF.

This rearrangement joins TRBV3-1 (or the pseudogene TRBV3-2) to TRBJ2-6; a possible D gene is TRBD1 (5 bases). Deletions cut 3 bases from V and 0 bases from J, with 12 bases between. Germline lookup yields CDR1 LGHDT and CDR2 YNNKEL (reference sequence). The CDR3 covers 17 residues. CDR3 residues: CASSQQGSSSGANVLTF. CDR3 DNA: TGTGCCAGCAGCCAGCAGGGTTCTAGCTCTGGGGCCAACGTCCTGACTTTC.

The genes are TRBV2 and TRBJ2-5, with D maybe TRBD1 (6 bases). Per the germline V gene, CDR1 is SNHLY and CDR2 is FYNNEI. V lost 4 bases, J lost 3 bases, and 15 bases lay in between. The CDR3 extends over 15 amino acids. The CDR3 region is CASSGDRSREETQYF. The DNA of the CDR3 is TGTGCCAGCAGTGGAGACAGGTCCCGGGAAGAGACCCAGTACTTC.

This clone turned up a few times. This chain uses TRBV5-1 with TRBJ1-2; the D gene is possibly TRBD1 (6 bases). Trimming took 0 bases from V and 5 from J, leaving 11 bases between them. CDR3 length equals 14 residues. From germline, CDR1 is SGHRS and CDR2 YFSETQ. The CDR3 nucleotides read TGCGCCAGCAGCTTGGGATCAGGGGTTTATGGCTACACCTTC. Its protein product is CASSLGSGVYGYTF.

This chain uses TRBV18 with TRBJ2-1; TRBD1 matches at 10 bases. Germline V CDR1 and CDR2: KGHSH, LQKENI. The ends lost 3 bases at V and 8 bases at J; junction bases unmatched: 10. This CDR3 is 16 amino acids long. The CDR3 DNA sequence: TGTGCCAGCTCACCTTCGACAGGGGGCATCCTGGATGAGCAGTTCTTC. Its translation is CASSPSTGGILDEQFF.

The V and J genes are TRBV10-2 and TRBJ1-1; D is unresolved. The CDR3 loop spans 13 amino acids. Trimming cost V 2 bases and J 1 base, with 5 bases left between them. CDR1 WSHSY and CDR2 SAAADI come from the germline V gene. CDR3 region: CASSENTNTEAFF. The CDR3 DNA follows: TGCGCCAGCAGTGAGAACACGAACACTGAAGCTTTCTTT.

This clone came up once. The V call is TRBV6-5, the J call TRBJ2-1, with 9 bases that match TRBD2. The V gene's germline CDR1 is MNHEY and CDR2 SVGAGI. J was trimmed by 5 bases and V by 0 bases; bases with no gene match: 5. The CDR3 is 16 amino acids. This CDR3 reads CASSYSFSGGHNEQFF. The CDR3 nucleotides read TGTGCCAGCAGTTACTCGTTCAGCGGGGGGCACAATGAGCAGTTCTTC.

The rearrangement uses TRBV5-1 and TRBJ1-1; D gene unclear. The CDR3 extends over 14 amino acids. V lost 4 bases to trimming and J lost 6 bases, with 16 bases between them. Germline V lookup: CDR1 SGHRS, CDR2 YFSETQ. CDR3: CASSRGGDFAEAFF. CDR3 bases: TGCGCCAGCAGCCGCGGCGGGGATTTCGCTGAAGCTTTCTTT.

The genes are TRBV2 and TRBJ2-6, with D unresolved. This CDR3 has 15 residues. V dropped 7 bases and J dropped 2 bases, with 12 bases sitting between them. Per germline, CDR1 SNHLY and CDR2 FYNNEI. CDR3 region: CASKLDLAGANVLTF. CDR3 bases: TGTGCCAGCAAGCTAGATTTGGCTGGGGCCAACGTCCTGACTTTC.

The rearrangement links TRBV19 to TRBJ1-1, with TRBD1 as a possible D gene (6 bases). CDR1 is LNHDA, CDR2 SQIVND, per germline (reference sequence). V dropped 5 bases and J dropped 6 bases, with 10 bases sitting between them. This CDR3 has 12 residues. In DNA, the CDR3 is TGTGCCAGTAGTCCACAGGGAGCTGAAGCTTTCTTT. Translated: CASSPQGAEAFF.

The V gene is TRBV5-1, the J gene TRBJ2-2, with a weak D call TRBD1 (8 bases). CDR1 and CDR2 from the germline V gene are SGHRS and YFSETQ. This CDR3 has 20 residues. V was trimmed by 1 base and J by 4 bases, leaving 26 bases between them. The CDR3 is CASSLKPGQVFGGSTGELFF. The DNA for the CDR3 is TGCGCCAGCAGCTTGAAGCCGGGACAGGTGTTTGGCGGGAGCACCGGGGAGCTGTTTTTT. Full variable domain (outside the CDR3, taken from reference TRBV5-1 and TRBJ2-2): KAGVTQTPRYLIKTRGQQVTLSCSPISGHRSVSWYQQTPGQGLQFLFEYFSETQRNKGNFPGRFSGRQFSNSRSEMNVSTLELGDSALYLCASSLKPGQVFGGSTGELFFGEGSRLTVL.

The genes are TRBV24-1 and TRBJ2-1, with D tentatively TRBD2 (5 bases). The CDR3 totals 13 residues. Germline V gene lookup returns CDR1 KGHDR and CDR2 SFDVKD. V dropped 6 bases and J dropped 10 bases, with 15 bases sitting between them. CDR3 nucleotide sequence: TGTGCCACCAGTCCGGGGTCCGAGAGGGAGCAGTTCTTC. The encoded protein is CATSPGSEREQFF.

The chain carries TRBV5-8 and TRBJ2-3; tentative D call: TRBD1 (6 bases). Trimming removed 3 bases from V and 0 bases from J, with 11 bases in between. The germline V gene has CDR1 SGHTS and CDR2 YDEGEE. This CDR3 contains 15 residues. The CDR3 region has the DNA TGTGCCAGCAGCTCTCAGGGGTATAGCACAGATACGCAGTATTTT. Its translation: CASSSQGYSTDTQYF.

This clone was detected only a few times. This rearrangement joins TRBV18 to TRBJ1-2; 9 bases match TRBD1. Germline V lookup: CDR1 KGHSH, CDR2 LQKENI. The CDR3 has 15 amino acids. J was trimmed by 4 bases and V by 4 bases; bases with no gene match: 7. This CDR3 is CASSLRQGDSYGYTF. In DNA form, the CDR3 reads TGTGCCAGCTCACTAAGACAGGGGGATAGCTATGGCTACACCTTC.

The J gene is TRBJ2-7, the V gene TRBV5-1, with 9 positions matching TRBD2. Germline-derived CDR1 and CDR2 are SGHRS and YFSETQ. The CDR3 length is 15 residues. The ends lost 2 bases at V and 7 bases at J; junction bases unmatched: 10. The DNA of the CDR3 is TGCGCCAGCAGCTTAAACGCGGGGGGGCCGGGGGAGCAGTACTTC. Amino acid sequence: CASSLNAGGPGEQYF.

V gene TRBV19 combines with J gene TRBJ1-3, with 7 nucleotides matching TRBD1. V trimming: 5 bases; J trimming: 4 bases; junction bases outside the gene matches: 2. Germline CDR1 LNHDA, CDR2 SQIVND (reference sequence). This CDR3 is 13 amino acids long. CDR3 bases: TGTGCCAGTAGTGAGGACAGGGGAAACACCATATATTTT. Protein: CASSEDRGNTIYF.

The V and J genes are TRBV11-2 and TRBJ1-5; D is undetermined. The CDR3 contains 14 residues. CDR1 SGHAT and CDR2 FQNNGV come from the germline V gene. V lost 1 base and J lost 6, with 10 bases in between. The CDR3 is CASSLGRNGQPQHF. The CDR3 DNA sequence: TGTGCCAGCAGCTTAGGCAGGAACGGTCAGCCCCAGCATTTT.

The chain carries TRBV3-1 (or the pseudogene TRBV3-2) and TRBJ1-3; D gene uncertain. From germline, CDR1 is LGHDT and CDR2 YNNKEL (reference sequence). V lost 0 bases and J lost 2, with 2 bases in between. This CDR3 region has 13 residues. In nucleotides, the CDR3 is TGTGCCAGCAGCCAAGATACTGGAAACACCATATATTTT. Translated, it gives CASSQDTGNTIYF.

The J gene is TRBJ1-1, the V gene TRBV4-1, with a possible D match to TRBD1 (6 bases). Per germline, CDR1 MGHRA and CDR2 YSYEKL. Between the trimmed V and J ends, which lost 3 bases and 3 bases, there was a span of 14 bases. The CDR3 contains 15 residues. The CDR3 here is CASSQLNRQDTEAFF. For the CDR3, the DNA is TGCGCCAGCAGCCAGCTCAATCGACAGGACACTGAAGCTTTCTTT.

This chain links TRBV5-5 with TRBJ1-2; D uncertain. The germline V and J ends were trimmed by 0 bases and 6 bases, with 12 bases remaining between them. The CDR3 runs to 14 residues. Germline V gene sequence: CDR1 SGHKS, CDR2 YYEKEE (reference sequence). The CDR3 DNA is TGTGCCAGCAGCTTGGCCGCGGTAAACAATGGCTACACCTTC. Amino acids: CASSLAAVNNGYTF.